Reported below is one T cell receptor beta chain. A read error may explain this, as a much larger clone is one base away. The conserved final phenylalanine or tryptophan is absent from the CDR3, which likely points to a read error. This specimen belongs to a study of Graves' ophthalmopathy and Graves' hyperthyroidism. Amplification from RNA transcripts yielded the TCR beta CDR3 regions. Following a first-round RT-PCR that used HTBI primers, a second-round multiplex PCR was carried out. TCRdb used MiXCR to reprocess the multiplex PCR reads, holding one entry per CDR3 protein. The profile shows 560,000 or so distinct CDR3 sequences, just under 40% of them singletons. Germline CDR1 is MGHRA and CDR2 is YSYEKL. V lost 3 bases, J lost 1 base, and 18 bases lay in between. The CDR3 runs to 17 residues.

The clonotype comes from an adult man with Graves' hyperthyroidism. The sample taken for sequencing was peripheral blood or thyroid tissue (not recorded which). The chain recombines TRBV4-1 with TRBJ1-2; D may be TRBD1 (6 bases). The CDR3 here is CASSQGWGARGNYGYTS. In nucleotides, the CDR3 is TGCGCCAGCAGCCAGGGTTGGGGGGCGCGCGGTAACTATGGCTACACCTCC.